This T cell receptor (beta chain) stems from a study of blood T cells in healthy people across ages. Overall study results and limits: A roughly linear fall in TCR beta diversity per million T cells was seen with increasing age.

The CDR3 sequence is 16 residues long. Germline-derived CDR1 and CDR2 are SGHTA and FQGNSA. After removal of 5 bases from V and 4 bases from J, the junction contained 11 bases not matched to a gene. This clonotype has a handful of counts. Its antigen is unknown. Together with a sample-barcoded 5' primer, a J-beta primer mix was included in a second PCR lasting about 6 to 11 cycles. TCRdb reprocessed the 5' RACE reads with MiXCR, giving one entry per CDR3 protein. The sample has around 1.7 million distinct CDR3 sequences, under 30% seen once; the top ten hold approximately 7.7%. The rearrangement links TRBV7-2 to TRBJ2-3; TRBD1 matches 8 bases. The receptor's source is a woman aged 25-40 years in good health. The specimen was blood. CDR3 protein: CASSLPGGTGADTQYF. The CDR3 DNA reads TGTGCCAGCAGCCTCCCTGGTGGGACAGGCGCAGATACGCAGTATTTT.